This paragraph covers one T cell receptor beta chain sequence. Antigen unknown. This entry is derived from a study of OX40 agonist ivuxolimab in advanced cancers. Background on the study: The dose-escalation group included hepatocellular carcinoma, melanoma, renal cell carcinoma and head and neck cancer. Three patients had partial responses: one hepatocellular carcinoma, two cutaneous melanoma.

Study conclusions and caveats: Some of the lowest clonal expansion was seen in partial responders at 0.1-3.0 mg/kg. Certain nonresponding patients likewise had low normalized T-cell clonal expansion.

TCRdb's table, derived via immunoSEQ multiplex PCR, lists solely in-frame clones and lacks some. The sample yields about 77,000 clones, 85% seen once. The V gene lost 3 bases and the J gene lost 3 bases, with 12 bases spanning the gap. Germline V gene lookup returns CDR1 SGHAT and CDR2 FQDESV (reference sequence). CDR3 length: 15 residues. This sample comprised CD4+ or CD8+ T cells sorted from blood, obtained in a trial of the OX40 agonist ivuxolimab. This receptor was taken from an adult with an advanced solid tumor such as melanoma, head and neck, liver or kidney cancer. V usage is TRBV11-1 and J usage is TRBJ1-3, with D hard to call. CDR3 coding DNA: TGTGCCAGCAGCTTGTACGGACGGATTGGAAACACCATATATTTT. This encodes CASSLYGRIGNTIYF. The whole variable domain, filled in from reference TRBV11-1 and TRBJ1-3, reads EAEVAQSPRYKITEKSQAVAFWCDPISGHATLYWYRQILGQGPELLVQFQDESVVDDSQLPKDRFSAERLKGVDSTLKIQPAELGDSAMYLCASSLYGRIGNTIYFGEGSWLTVV.